This is a list of T cell receptor beta chains from one sample in a study of T cell responses to AZD1222 COVID-19 vaccine. Here immunoSEQ multiplex PCR was the method, and the copy in TCRdb shows in-frame clones only, minus some. The top ten hold less than 0.65% of the sample, which has around 260,000 clones, approximately 93% seen once. The source was peripheral blood, collected on day 0 of AZD1222 vaccination. All receptors come from an adult in good health. Both conserved end residues are part of each CDR3. The order of the fields is J gene, V gene, D gene, clone size, CDR3 length, CDR3 DNA, CDR3 protein. The D gene is left open where the match is weak. Rows give clone size only sometimes, using once, few, many, or a class for an expanded clone.

j_call: TRBJ1-4
v_call: TRBV19
d_call: NA
clone_size: NA
cdr3_length: 14
cdr3_nt: TGTGCCAGTTCGCGGGAGACAACTAATGAAAAACTGTTTTTT
cdr3_aa: CASSRETTNEKLFF

j_call: TRBJ2-3
v_call: TRBV7-2
d_call: NA
clone_size: NA
cdr3_length: 14
cdr3_nt: TGTGCCAGCAGCTCTGATACCTACGTCCTTACGCAGTATTTT
cdr3_aa: CASSSDTYVLTQYF

j_call: TRBJ1-3
v_call: TRBV4-3
d_call: NA
clone_size: NA
cdr3_length: 17
cdr3_nt: TGCGCCAGCAGCCAAGAAGGGTGGGGCTACTCTGGAAACACCATATATTTT
cdr3_aa: CASSQEGWGYSGNTIYF

j_call: TRBJ2-7
v_call: TRBV9
d_call: NA
clone_size: few
cdr3_length: 14
cdr3_nt: TGTGCCAGCAGCGTAGTTGGAGGGGAAGACGAGCAGTACTTC
cdr3_aa: CASSVVGGEDEQYF

j_call: TRBJ2-1
v_call: TRBV10-3
d_call: TRBD2
clone_size: NA
cdr3_length: 14
cdr3_nt: TGTGCCACTACCGGCGCGGGGGTAGGTAATGAGCAGTTCTTC
cdr3_aa: CATTGAGVGNEQFF

j_call: TRBJ1-1
v_call: TRBV18
d_call: NA
clone_size: once
cdr3_length: 13
cdr3_nt: TGTGCCAGCTCCCGACAAGGGAACACTGAAGCTTTCTTT
cdr3_aa: CASSRQGNTEAFF

j_call: TRBJ2-3
v_call: TRBV15
d_call: NA
clone_size: NA
cdr3_length: 14
cdr3_nt: TGTGCCACCAGCCGCGTCACTAGCACAGATACGCAGTATTTT
cdr3_aa: CATSRVTSTDTQYF

j_call: TRBJ1-2
v_call: TRBV5-4
d_call: NA
clone_size: NA
cdr3_length: 12
cdr3_nt: TGTGCCAGCAGCAATCCAGGGACCGGCTACACCTTC
cdr3_aa: CASSNPGTGYTF

j_call: TRBJ2-1
v_call: TRBV5-1
d_call: TRBD2
clone_size: NA
cdr3_length: 18
cdr3_nt: TGCGCCAGCAGCTCCCCGACTAGCGGGTGGAGCTCCTACAATGAGCAGTTCTTC
cdr3_aa: CASSSPTSGWSSYNEQFF

j_call: TRBJ1-5
v_call: TRBV24-1
d_call: TRBD1
clone_size: NA
cdr3_length: 15
cdr3_nt: TGTGCCACCAGTGATTCCGACAGGGTCAATCAGCCCCAGCATTTT
cdr3_aa: CATSDSDRVNQPQHF

j_call: TRBJ1-1
v_call: TRBV4-3
d_call: NA
clone_size: NA
cdr3_length: 16
cdr3_nt: TGCGCCAGCAGCTTAAGAAGGGGCAGGCCGGGCACTGAAGCTTTCTTT
cdr3_aa: CASSLRRGRPGTEAFF

j_call: TRBJ2-6
v_call: TRBV7-9
d_call: NA
clone_size: once
cdr3_length: 15
cdr3_nt: TGTGCCAGCAGCGCGCAAGGGTCTGGGGCCAACGTCCTGACTTTC
cdr3_aa: CASSAQGSGANVLTF

j_call: TRBJ1-5
v_call: TRBV2
d_call: NA
clone_size: NA
cdr3_length: 13
cdr3_nt: TGTGCCAGCAGTGTGACCGGGGGGCAGCCCCAGCATTTT
cdr3_aa: CASSVTGGQPQHF

j_call: TRBJ1-5
v_call: TRBV12-3/TRBV12-4
d_call: NA
clone_size: NA
cdr3_length: 11
cdr3_nt: TGTGCCAGCAGGTTGGGGGGGCCCCAGCATTTT
cdr3_aa: CASRLGGPQHF

j_call: TRBJ2-3
v_call: TRBV25-1
d_call: NA
clone_size: once
cdr3_length: 14
cdr3_nt: TGTGCCAGCGCCTCGCCGGGATGGAGGAATACGCAGTATTTT
cdr3_aa: CASASPGWRNTQYF

j_call: TRBJ2-5
v_call: TRBV5-6
d_call: NA
clone_size: once
cdr3_length: 15
cdr3_nt: TGTGCCAGCAGCTCCCTTTCACGGGGGTTCAAGACCCAGTACTTC
cdr3_aa: CASSSLSRGFKTQYF

j_call: TRBJ2-5
v_call: TRBV28
d_call: TRBD1
clone_size: NA
cdr3_length: 15
cdr3_nt: TGTGCCAGCAGTTTCCGGACAGGGACCGGGGAGACCCAGTACTTC
cdr3_aa: CASSFRTGTGETQYF

j_call: TRBJ2-7
v_call: TRBV5-4
d_call: TRBD2
clone_size: NA
cdr3_length: 14
cdr3_nt: TGTGCCAGCAGCTTGGGGGCGGGAGTATACGAGCAGTACTTC
cdr3_aa: CASSLGAGVYEQYF

j_call: TRBJ2-7
v_call: TRBV7-3
d_call: TRBD2
clone_size: few
cdr3_length: 16
cdr3_nt: TGTGCCAGCAGCTTCTCCGGGACTAGCGGGAGGAACGAGCAGTACTTC
cdr3_aa: CASSFSGTSGRNEQYF

j_call: TRBJ2-1
v_call: TRBV10-1
d_call: TRBD1
clone_size: NA
cdr3_length: 14
cdr3_nt: TGCGCCAGCAGTGGGGACAGGGGAGTCGATGAGCAGTTCTTC
cdr3_aa: CASSGDRGVDEQFF

j_call: TRBJ2-6
v_call: TRBV5-1
d_call: NA
clone_size: NA
cdr3_length: 16
cdr3_nt: TGCGCCAGCAGCTTGTTGTCGGGCTCTGGGGCCAACGTCCTGACTTTC
cdr3_aa: CASSLLSGSGANVLTF

j_call: TRBJ2-7
v_call: TRBV28
d_call: NA
clone_size: NA
cdr3_length: 14
cdr3_nt: TGTGCCAGCACTTCCCCGGGGGCCTCCTACGAGCAGTACTTC
cdr3_aa: CASTSPGASYEQYF

j_call: TRBJ2-1
v_call: TRBV28
d_call: TRBD2
clone_size: NA
cdr3_length: 14
cdr3_nt: TGTGCCAGCCAGGGGACTAGCGGGGACAATGAGCAGTTCTTC
cdr3_aa: CASQGTSGDNEQFF

j_call: TRBJ2-7
v_call: TRBV28
d_call: TRBD1
clone_size: NA
cdr3_length: 14
cdr3_nt: TGTGCCAGCAGCACCGGGACAGGGATATCCGAGCAGTACTTC
cdr3_aa: CASSTGTGISEQYF

j_call: TRBJ2-3
v_call: TRBV30
d_call: TRBD2
clone_size: NA
cdr3_length: 16
cdr3_nt: TGTGCCTCCTCAAGGGCAACTAGCGGGAAGATGGATACGCAGTATTTT
cdr3_aa: CASSRATSGKMDTQYF

j_call: TRBJ2-7
v_call: TRBV5-6
d_call: NA
clone_size: few
cdr3_length: 14
cdr3_nt: TGTGCCAGCAGCCTAGGACTGGAATCCTACGAGCAGTACTTC
cdr3_aa: CASSLGLESYEQYF

j_call: TRBJ2-5
v_call: TRBV6-5
d_call: NA
clone_size: NA
cdr3_length: 14
cdr3_nt: TGTGCCAGCAGACGAGACAGTTCCCCGGAGACCCAGTACTTC
cdr3_aa: CASRRDSSPETQYF

j_call: TRBJ1-2
v_call: TRBV29-1
d_call: NA
clone_size: NA
cdr3_length: 12
cdr3_nt: TGCAGCGTTGTAGAGACGGATTATGGCTACACCTTC
cdr3_aa: CSVVETDYGYTF

j_call: TRBJ2-1
v_call: TRBV11-1
d_call: NA
clone_size: NA
cdr3_length: 15
cdr3_nt: TGTGCCAGCAGCCTTTACGGCTTACAGGGCAATGAGCAGTTCTTC
cdr3_aa: CASSLYGLQGNEQFF

j_call: TRBJ2-3
v_call: TRBV10-3
d_call: NA
clone_size: NA
cdr3_length: 15
cdr3_nt: TGTGCCATCAGTGAGTCGCAGGGACGAACAGATACGCAGTATTTT
cdr3_aa: CAISESQGRTDTQYF

j_call: TRBJ2-2
v_call: TRBV7-6
d_call: NA
clone_size: NA
cdr3_length: 14
cdr3_nt: TGTGCCAGCAGCTTAGGACAGAACACCGGGGAGCTGTTTTTT
cdr3_aa: CASSLGQNTGELFF

j_call: TRBJ1-3
v_call: TRBV2
d_call: NA
clone_size: NA
cdr3_length: 12
cdr3_nt: TGTGCCAGCGACACCTCTGGAAACACCATATATTTT
cdr3_aa: CASDTSGNTIYF

j_call: TRBJ1-2
v_call: TRBV5-8
d_call: NA
clone_size: NA
cdr3_length: 13
cdr3_nt: TGTGCCAGCAGCTTGTCCTTTCGGGGGGGCTACACCTTC
cdr3_aa: CASSLSFRGGYTF

j_call: TRBJ2-7
v_call: TRBV28
d_call: TRBD1
clone_size: once
cdr3_length: 14
cdr3_nt: TGTGCCAGCATCTCTGGGACAGGAGTTGCCGAGCAGTACTTC
cdr3_aa: CASISGTGVAEQYF

j_call: TRBJ2-7
v_call: TRBV5-1
d_call: NA
clone_size: NA
cdr3_length: 14
cdr3_nt: TGCGCCAGCAGCTTGGATACAGGGCCCTACGAGCAGTACTTC
cdr3_aa: CASSLDTGPYEQYF

j_call: TRBJ1-2
v_call: TRBV3-1/TRBV3-2
d_call: NA
clone_size: NA
cdr3_length: 11
cdr3_nt: TGTGCCAGCAGCCGACCAGGGGGCTACACCTTC
cdr3_aa: CASSRPGGYTF

j_call: TRBJ2-1
v_call: TRBV7-9
d_call: NA
clone_size: few
cdr3_length: 14
cdr3_nt: TGTGCCAGCAGCTTAGAGGGGCTCCCTTTTGAGCAGTTCTTC
cdr3_aa: CASSLEGLPFEQFF

j_call: TRBJ2-7
v_call: TRBV4-1
d_call: NA
clone_size: NA
cdr3_length: 13
cdr3_nt: TGCGCCAGCAGCCAAGGGCAGACCTACGAGCAGTACTTC
cdr3_aa: CASSQGQTYEQYF

j_call: TRBJ1-2
v_call: TRBV18
d_call: NA
clone_size: once
cdr3_length: 16
cdr3_nt: TGTGCCAGCTCACCACAGGCTGCGACGACCGGATATGGCTACACCTTC
cdr3_aa: CASSPQAATTGYGYTF

j_call: TRBJ2-7
v_call: TRBV7-2
d_call: TRBD2
clone_size: NA
cdr3_length: 14
cdr3_nt: TGTGCCAGCAGCGCAACTAGCGGCTCCTACGAGCAGTACTTC
cdr3_aa: CASSATSGSYEQYF

j_call: TRBJ1-1
v_call: TRBV6-2/TRBV6-3
d_call: NA
clone_size: NA
cdr3_length: 13
cdr3_nt: TGTGCCAGCAGTTATAAGGGGCAAACTGAAGCTTTCTTT
cdr3_aa: CASSYKGQTEAFF

j_call: TRBJ2-2
v_call: TRBV7-9
d_call: TRBD2
clone_size: once
cdr3_length: 16
cdr3_nt: TGTGCCAGCAGCTTAGTGGCGGGAGCGAACACCGGGGAGCTGTTTTTT
cdr3_aa: CASSLVAGANTGELFF

j_call: TRBJ2-2
v_call: TRBV24-1
d_call: NA
clone_size: NA
cdr3_length: 15
cdr3_nt: TGTGCCACCAGTGATGCCGGGGGCATCGCCGGGGAGCTGTTTTTT
cdr3_aa: CATSDAGGIAGELFF

j_call: TRBJ2-7
v_call: TRBV7-3
d_call: TRBD2
clone_size: NA
cdr3_length: 15
cdr3_nt: TGTGCCAGCAGCTTGCGGGCTAGCGGGGTCTACGAGCAGTACTTC
cdr3_aa: CASSLRASGVYEQYF

j_call: TRBJ2-1
v_call: TRBV12-3/TRBV12-4
d_call: NA
clone_size: NA
cdr3_length: 11
cdr3_nt: TGTGCCAGCAGCCTCAACAATGAGCAGTTCTTC
cdr3_aa: CASSLNNEQFF